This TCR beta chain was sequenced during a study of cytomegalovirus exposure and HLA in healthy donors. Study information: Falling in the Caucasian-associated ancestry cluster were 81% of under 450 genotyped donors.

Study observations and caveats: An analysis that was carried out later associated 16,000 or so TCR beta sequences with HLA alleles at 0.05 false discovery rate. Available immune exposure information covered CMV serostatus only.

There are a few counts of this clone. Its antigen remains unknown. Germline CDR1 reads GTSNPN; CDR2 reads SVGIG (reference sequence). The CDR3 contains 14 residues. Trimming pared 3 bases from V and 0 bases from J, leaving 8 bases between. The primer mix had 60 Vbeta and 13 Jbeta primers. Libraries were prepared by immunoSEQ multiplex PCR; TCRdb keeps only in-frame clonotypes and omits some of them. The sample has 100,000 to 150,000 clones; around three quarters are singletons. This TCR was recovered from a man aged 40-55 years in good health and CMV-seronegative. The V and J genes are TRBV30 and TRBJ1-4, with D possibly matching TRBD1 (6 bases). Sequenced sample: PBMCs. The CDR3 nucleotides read TGTGCCTGGAGCCGGACAGCAACTAATGAAAAACTGTTTTTT. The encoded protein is CAWSRTATNEKLFF.